These 7 T cell receptor beta chains share one sample of origin, sequenced in a study of Ad26.COV2.S vaccination and SARS-CoV-2 variants. Clones were sequenced by immunoSEQ multiplex PCR, and TCRdb holds only the in-frame ones, with some missing. The table shows about 450,000 clones, with approximately 89% occurring only once. As for treatment: roughly 20 received Ad26.COV2.S at low or high dose, single or two shots; about five received placebo; per-sample allocation not given. The samples were gathered on day 63 after the first injection of vaccine or placebo. The source material was peripheral blood, sampled in a trial of Ad26.COV2.S vaccine versus placebo. All receptors derive from a person between 18 and 59 years old who received the Ad26.COV2.S COVID-19 vaccine or a placebo.

This clone was seen once. The chain joins TRBV6-6 to TRBJ2-3; possibly TRBD1 for D (6 bases). Trimming stripped 6 bases from V and 4 bases from J, with 14 bases between. CDR1 is MNHNY, CDR2 SVGAGI, per germline (reference sequence). This CDR3 spans 14 amino acids. The CDR3 loop reads CASRIQGSADTQYF. The DNA for the CDR3 is TGTGCCAGCAGAATACAGGGATCTGCAGATACGCAGTATTTT.

This chain links TRBV5-1 with TRBJ1-4, with 10 bases matching TRBD1. This CDR3 contains 13 residues. Germline V CDR1 and CDR2: SGHRS, YFSETQ. The V gene end was trimmed by 8 bases and the J gene end by 8 bases; junction bases not matched to a gene: 6. In nucleotides, the CDR3 is TGCGCCAGTAGACAGGGGGCGCGAGAAAAACTGTTTTTT. Residues: CASRQGAREKLFF.

This chain links TRBV6-6 with TRBJ1-2; D is possibly TRBD1 (6 bases). Germline-derived CDR1 and CDR2 are MNHNY and SVGAGI (reference sequence). There are 13 residues in the CDR3. Trimming removed 5 bases at V and 8 bases at J, with 15 bases between. The CDR3 spells CASSRGPLDGYTF. In DNA, the CDR3 is TGTGCCAGCAGTCGGGGGCCGTTAGACGGCTACACCTTC.

The J gene is TRBJ1-4, the V gene TRBV7-8, with a weak D call TRBD1 (5 bases). Deletions cut 5 bases from V and 8 bases from J, with 18 bases between. Germline V gene data show CDR1 as SGHVS and CDR2 as FQNEAQ. The CDR3 covers 15 residues. CDR3 sequence: CASSARDLYYEKLFF. The CDR3 DNA reads as TGTGCCAGCAGCGCCCGGGACCTTTATTACGAAAAACTGTTTTTT. Variable domain in full (rest from reference TRBV7-8 and TRBJ1-4): GAGVSQSPRYKVAKRGQDVALRCDPISGHVSLFWYQQALGQGPEFLTYFQNEAQLDKSGLPSDRFFAERPEGSVSTLKIQRTQQEDSAVYLCASSARDLYYEKLFFGSGTQLSVL.

The chain links TRBV3-1 (or the pseudogene TRBV3-2) to TRBJ1-2; D gene ambiguous. V was trimmed by 3 bases and J by 0 bases, leaving 11 bases between them. The CDR3 covers 15 residues. The germline gives CDR1 LGHDT, CDR2 YNNKEL (reference sequence). CDR3 in amino acids: CASSHLDGSNYGYTF. In DNA form, the CDR3 reads TGTGCCAGCAGCCATTTGGACGGATCTAACTATGGCTACACCTTC.

The rearrangement uses TRBV21-1 and TRBJ2-1; TRBD2, the table's D call, lacks a check against the DNA. TRBV21-1 is an annotated pseudogene. CDR3 length: 15 residues. The chain's CDR3 is CAIPGLAASYNEQFF. The CDR3 DNA is TGTGCCATCCCGGGGCTAGCGGCCTCCTACAATGAGCAGTTCTTC.

The chain joins TRBV5-6 to TRBJ2-7; D not certain. Trimming stripped 0 bases from V and 3 bases from J, with 7 bases between. CDR3 size: 13 residues. Looked up from germline, CDR1 is SGHDT and CDR2 is YYEEEE. In DNA, the CDR3 is TGTGCCAGCAGCTTGGGGGCGGTCTACGAGCAGTACGTC. Its protein product is CASSLGAVYEQYV.